The 9 T cell receptor beta chains below come from one sample, sequenced in a study of blood T cells in healthy people across ages. Sample-barcoded 5' priming and a J-beta primer mix drove a second PCR of about 6 to 12 cycles. MiXCR, applied by TCRdb to the 5' RACE reads, yields one record per CDR3 protein. This sample carries about 930,000 distinct CDR3 sequences, just under 30% of them seen once, and the ten largest clones take roughly 10%. These same records also appear under a second study, on T cells of mothers and their children.

Sequenced: blood. The origin of the receptors is a woman aged 40 to 50 in good health.

This chain joins TRBV6-5 and TRBJ1-2; possibly TRBD1 for D (5 bases). The CDR3 covers 14 residues. From germline, CDR1 is MNHEY and CDR2 SVGAGI. Trimming cost V 6 bases and J 7 bases, with 18 bases left between them. The CDR3 region is CASREWDPTCGYTF. The DNA of the CDR3 is TGTGCCAGCAGGGAGTGGGACCCTACCTGTGGCTACACCTTC.

Comments on this clonotype: This may be a read error, as it is one base from a much larger clone. V and J are TRBV7-2 and TRBJ2-3; either TRBD1 or TRBD2 may supply D (5 bases each). CDR3 size: 14 residues. V lost 2 bases, J lost 5 bases, and 11 bases lay in between. CDR1 and CDR2 (germline): SGHTA, FQGNSA. Here the CDR3 DNA reads TGTGCCAGCAGCTTAAGGGACGGATTAGATACGCAGTATTTT. Translating it yields CASSLRDGLDTQYF.

This clonotype was seen more than once but under ten times. V usage is TRBV5-1 and J usage is TRBJ2-7, with 8 bases matching TRBD1. V gave up 4 bases and J gave up 1 base; unmatched junction bases: 7. The germline CDR1 and CDR2 sequences are SGHRS and YFSETQ. CDR3 length: 15 amino acids. DNA for the CDR3: TGCGCCAGCAGCCAAGGACAGGGCCCTTCCTACGAGCAGTACTTC. Amino acids: CASSQGQGPSYEQYF.

This clonotype was counted at least ten times. This chain connects TRBV20-1 to TRBJ1-5; D is unresolved. This CDR3 comprises 17 residues. The germline gives CDR1 DFQATT, CDR2 SNEGSKA (reference sequence). The V end was cut by 3 bases, the J end by 0 bases, with 18 bases between. The CDR3 protein is CSASRQARFYSNQPQHF. The CDR3 nucleotides read TGCAGTGCTAGTCGGCAGGCAAGATTTTATAGCAATCAGCCCCAGCATTTT.

This clonotype has just a few counts. This sequence joins TRBV4-1 and TRBJ1-5, with TRBD1 identical over 10 bases. The V and J ends lost 0 bases and 1 base, in that order; junction bases with no gene match: 12. This CDR3 contains 20 residues. The germline CDR1 and CDR2 sequences are MGHRA and YSYEKL. CDR3 amino acids: CASSQDPDRGLLWSNQPQHF. The CDR3 region has the DNA TGCGCCAGCAGCCAAGATCCCGACAGGGGGCTCTTGTGGAGCAATCAGCCCCAGCATTTT.

This clonotype was counted ten times or more. V usage is TRBV12-3 or TRBV12-4 and J usage is TRBJ1-5, with TRBD1 identical over 8 bases. After removal of 5 bases from V and 2 bases from J, the junction contained 5 bases not matched to a gene. CDR3 length equals 15 residues. CDR3 loop: CASSPTGGGNQPQHF. In DNA, the CDR3 is TGTGCCAGCAGTCCTACAGGGGGTGGCAATCAGCCCCAGCATTTT.

The chain uses TRBV20-1 and TRBJ1-2; TRBD1 might be the D (6 bases). From germline, CDR1 is DFQATT and CDR2 SNEGSKA (reference sequence). V was trimmed by 0 bases and J by 8 bases, leaving 13 bases between them. This CDR3 comprises 13 residues. CDR3 amino acids: CSARDGQPVGYTF. The CDR3 region has the DNA TGCAGTGCTAGAGATGGACAGCCGGTGGGCTACACCTTC.

In this sample, this clonotype turned up many times. The chain uses TRBV5-1 and TRBJ2-7; 7 bases map to TRBD1. Trimming removed 5 bases from V and 2 bases from J; junction bases left unmatched: 7. The CDR3 is 14 residues long. The germline gives CDR1 SGHRS, CDR2 YFSETQ. The CDR3 sequence is CASRITGETYEQYF. The CDR3 nucleotides read TGCGCCAGCAGAATTACAGGGGAAACCTACGAGCAGTACTTC.

The CDR3 region has the DNA TGTGCCAGCAGCTTCCCGGGACTAGCGGGGGGTACAGATACGCAGTATTTT. It codes for CASSFPGLAGGTDTQYF. V and J are TRBV11-2 and TRBJ2-3; 15 bases line up with TRBD2. After removal of 3 bases from V and 3 bases from J, the junction contained 4 bases not matched to a gene. The CDR3 length is 17 residues. Germline loops: CDR1 SGHAT, CDR2 FQNNGV.